The 14 T cell receptor beta chains given below trace back to one sample, sequenced in a study of T cells in Graves' hyperthyroidism and ophthalmopathy. From RNA transcripts, TCR beta CDR3 regions were amplified. Carried out on the TCR CDR3, a first-round RT-PCR used the HTBI primer set. TCRdb redid the calling of the multiplex PCR reads with MiXCR, one entry per CDR3 protein. The sample contains over 550,000 distinct CDR3 sequences, 16% of which appear only once. Sequencing was performed on blood. The source of these receptors is a woman under 30 with Graves' hyperthyroidism.

The J gene is TRBJ1-2, the V gene TRBV19; D is uncertain. The germline V and J ends were trimmed by 7 bases and 5 bases, with 14 bases remaining between them. CDR3 length: 13 residues. Germline CDR1 is LNHDA and CDR2 is SQIVND (reference sequence). This CDR3 reads CASKKGGAYGYTF. CDR3 sequence (DNA): TGTGCCAGTAAGAAGGGCGGAGCTTATGGCTACACCTTC.

The rearrangement links TRBV5-6 to TRBJ2-1; D is perhaps TRBD1 (6 bases). Trimming cost V 0 bases and J 14 bases, with 12 bases left between them. Germline CDR1 and CDR2: SGHDT and YYEEEE. The CDR3 is 12 amino acids. The CDR3, as DNA: TGTGCCAGCAGCTTGGTCACAGGGTATGAGTTCTTC. Translation: CASSLVTGYEFF.

A remark on this clonotype: It may be a read error: a sequence one base away is much more abundant. The chain links TRBV5-1 to TRBJ1-4; D gene ambiguous. CDR3 size: 14 residues. Germline V CDR1 and CDR2: SGHRS, YFSETQ. This chain's CDR3 is CASSLWQDNEKPFF. CDR3 bases: TGCGCCAGCAGCTTGTGGCAGGATAATGAAAAACCGTTTTTT.

This clonotype was observed a handful of times. The chain carries TRBV11-2 and TRBJ1-2, with 11 bases lining up with TRBD1. The CDR3 runs to 17 residues. The ends lost 1 base at V and 2 bases at J; junction bases unmatched: 6. The germline V gene encodes CDR1 SGHAT and CDR2 FQNNGV. This CDR3 reads CASSLAVGTGGNYGYTF. The CDR3 region has the DNA TGTGCCAGCAGCTTAGCCGTCGGGACAGGGGGAAACTATGGCTACACCTTC.

This clonotype was seen many times. V gene TRBV7-2 combines with J gene TRBJ2-7, with unresolved D. Per the germline V gene, CDR1 is SGHTA and CDR2 is FQGNSA. This CDR3 has 14 amino acids. V was trimmed by 1 base and J by 3 bases, leaving 10 bases between them. The CDR3 DNA reads as TGTGCCAGCAGCTTAGTCGAGACACTCTACGAGCAGTACTTC. This encodes CASSLVETLYEQYF.

This chain links TRBV7-9 with TRBJ2-3; the D gene is possibly TRBD2 (5 bases). The length of the CDR3 is 15 residues. V was cut by 0 bases and J by 4 bases, with 11 bases left in between. Germline lookup yields CDR1 SEHNR and CDR2 FQNEAQ (reference sequence). CDR3 nucleotides: TGTGCCAGCAGCTTAGCGCTCGGTAGCGCAGATACGCAGTATTTT. Protein sequence: CASSLALGSADTQYF.

This clonotype turned up a few times. The chain uses TRBV5-1 and TRBJ2-1; TRBD1 aligns across 8 bases. The CDR3 is 15 amino acids. CDR1 is SGHRS, CDR2 YFSETQ, per germline. V shed 0 bases and J 6 bases; nucleotides not matched to a gene: 5. The CDR3 protein is CASSLGGQGFNEQFF. DNA for the CDR3: TGCGCCAGCAGCTTGGGAGGACAGGGTTTCAATGAGCAGTTCTTC.

The table lists this clonotype with a few counts. The rearrangement uses TRBV11-1 and TRBJ2-7; D unresolved. Trimming cost V 5 bases and J 3 bases, with 11 bases left between them. Per germline, CDR1 SGHAT and CDR2 FQDESV (reference sequence). The length of the CDR3 is 13 residues. CDR3 nucleotides: TGTGCCAGCAGCCGCAGTGATTTCTACGAGCAGTACTTC. Amino acids: CASSRSDFYEQYF. The variable domain in full, with the rest retrieved from reference TRBV11-1 and TRBJ2-7, is EAEVAQSPRYKITEKSQAVAFWCDPISGHATLYWYRQILGQGPELLVQFQDESVVDDSQLPKDRFSAERLKGVDSTLKIQPAELGDSAMYLCASSRSDFYEQYFGPGTRLTVT.

This clonotype has ten or more counts. The genes are TRBV12-3 or TRBV12-4 and TRBJ1-2; D gene uncertain. The CDR3 contains 16 residues. Trimming stripped 4 bases from V and 3 bases from J, with 18 bases between. Here the CDR3 DNA reads TGTGCCAGCAGTTCACTAGGAGGTTTTCTCGACTATGGCTACACCTTC. This encodes CASSSLGGFLDYGYTF.

This clonotype appeared many times. The V call is TRBV5-6, the J call TRBJ1-1; D gene unclear. Between the trimmed V and J ends, which lost 4 bases and 2 bases, there was a span of 12 bases. This CDR3 has 14 amino acids. Germline V CDR1 and CDR2: SGHDT, YYEEEE. DNA of the CDR3: TGTGCCAGCAGCCGGGATTCTGGAAACACTGAAGCTTTCTTT. This encodes CASSRDSGNTEAFF.

Only a few counts were recorded for this clonotype. The conserved phenylalanine or tryptophan is not found at the CDR3 terminus, so this likely reflects a read error. The rearrangement joins TRBV11-2 to TRBJ1-2; a weak D match, TRBD1 (6 bases). V lost 3 bases to trimming and J lost 4 bases, with 9 bases between them. Germline V gene sequence: CDR1 SGHAT, CDR2 FQNNGV. The CDR3 has 13 amino acids. The CDR3 bases are TGTGCCAGCAGCTTGGGGACATTCTATGGCTACACCCTC. Translation gives CASSLGTFYGYTL.

This clonotype was observed many times. The gene calls are TRBV12-3 or TRBV12-4 and TRBJ1-5; 10 bases agree with TRBD1. The CDR3 contains 15 residues. The trim removed 3 bases at V and 4 bases at J, leaving 3 bases unmatched. The CDR3 is CASSFGDRGNQPQHF. In nucleotides, the CDR3 is TGTGCCAGCAGTTTTGGGGACAGGGGAAATCAGCCCCAGCATTTT.

This clonotype was seen a handful of times. The rearrangement links TRBV28 to TRBJ2-2, with 9 bases identical to TRBD1. The length of the CDR3 is 14 residues. V lost 7 bases and J lost 6; bases outside the gene matches: 6. Germline values: CDR1 MDHEN, CDR2 SYDVKM. CDR3 in DNA: TGTGCCAGCAAGTTACAGGGGGCGCCCGGGGAGCTGTTTTTT. Translation: CASKLQGAPGELFF.

This clonotype was counted ten times or more. The V and J genes are TRBV5-1 and TRBJ2-1; TRBD2 matches at 10 bases. Germline values: CDR1 SGHRS, CDR2 YFSETQ. V trimming: 5 bases; J trimming: 9 bases; junction bases outside the gene matches: 8. The CDR3 has 14 amino acids. The CDR3 spells CASRLAGPRSEQFF. The CDR3 DNA sequence: TGCGCCAGCAGACTAGCGGGGCCCAGGAGTGAGCAGTTCTTC.